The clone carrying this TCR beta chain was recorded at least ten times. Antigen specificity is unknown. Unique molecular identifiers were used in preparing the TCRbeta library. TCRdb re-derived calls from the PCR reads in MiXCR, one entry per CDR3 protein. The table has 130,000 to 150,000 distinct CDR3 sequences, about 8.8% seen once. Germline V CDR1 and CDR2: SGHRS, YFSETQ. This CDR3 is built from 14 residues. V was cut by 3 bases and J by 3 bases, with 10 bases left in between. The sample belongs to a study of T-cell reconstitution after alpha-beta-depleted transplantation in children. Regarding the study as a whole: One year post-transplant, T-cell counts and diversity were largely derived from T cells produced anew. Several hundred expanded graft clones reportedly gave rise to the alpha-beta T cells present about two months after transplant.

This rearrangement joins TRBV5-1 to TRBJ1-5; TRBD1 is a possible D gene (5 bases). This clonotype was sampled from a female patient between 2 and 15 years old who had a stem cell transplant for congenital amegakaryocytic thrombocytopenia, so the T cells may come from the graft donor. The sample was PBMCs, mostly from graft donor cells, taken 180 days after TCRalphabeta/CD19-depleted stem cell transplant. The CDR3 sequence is CASSSGELNQPQHF. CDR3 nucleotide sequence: TGCGCCAGCAGCTCGGGGGAACTCAATCAGCCCCAGCATTTT.